Each of the 27 T cell receptor beta chains below was sequenced from the same sample in a study of blood T cell repertoires in COVID-19. The repertoire was sequenced with immunoSEQ multiplex PCR; TCRdb's copy has only in-frame clones and lacks some. The sample includes 120,000 or so clones, approximately 88% of them seen just once. What was sequenced was peripheral blood. Every receptor here comes from a man between 50 and 59 years old with acute or convalescent COVID-19.

This clone was found once. This chain links TRBV18 with TRBJ1-1; the D gene is possibly TRBD1 (6 bases). Germline lookup yields CDR1 KGHSH and CDR2 LQKENI. The V and J ends lost 5 bases and 4 bases respectively, with 14 bases between them. This CDR3 comprises 14 residues. The CDR3 nucleotides read TGTGCCAGCTCATTCGGGACAATTTCCACTGAAGCTTTCTTT. Its protein product is CASSFGTISTEAFF.

CDR3 coding DNA: TGTGCCTGGAACAGGGGCCCGAACACTGAAGCTTTCTTT. Its translation is CAWNRGPNTEAFF. This chain joins TRBV30 and TRBJ1-1, with 7 bases lining up with TRBD1. The CDR3 totals 13 residues. Germline V lookup: CDR1 GTSNPN, CDR2 SVGIG (reference sequence). V lost 4 bases and J lost 1; bases outside the gene matches: 3.

In its sample, this clone was seen a few times. The gene calls are TRBV14 and TRBJ1-2; 7 positions match TRBD1. Trimming cost V 0 bases and J 7 bases; bases outside gene matches: 8. CDR1 SGHDN and CDR2 FVKESK come from the germline V gene. This CDR3 is built from 15 residues. The CDR3 nucleotides are TGTGCCAGCAGCCAAGACAGAGACAGGGCGAGTGGCTACACCTTC. Translating gives CASSQDRDRASGYTF.

The genes are TRBV7-2 and TRBJ2-5; D unclear. Trimming took off 3 bases at V and 5 bases at J, with 7 bases between the two ends. The V gene's germline CDR1 is SGHTA and CDR2 FQGNSA. The CDR3 consists of 12 residues. This CDR3 reads CASSFPRETQYF. CDR3 nucleotides: TGTGCCAGCAGCTTCCCGAGGGAGACCCAGTACTTC.

The V and J genes are TRBV6-1 and TRBJ2-1, with a tentative D call TRBD1 (7 bases). The CDR3 length is 16 residues. The germline CDR1 and CDR2 sequences are MNHNS and SASEGT. Trimming left V 4 bases short and J 2 bases short, with 15 bases between. CDR3 amino acids: CASSGYSRGAYNEQFF. DNA for the CDR3: TGTGCCAGCAGTGGCTACTCCAGGGGGGCCTACAATGAGCAGTTCTTC.

The gene calls are TRBV29-1 and TRBJ1-2; 9 bases match TRBD1. V lost 5 bases, J lost 5 bases, and 6 bases stayed unmatched. The germline V gene encodes CDR1 SQVTM and CDR2 ANQGSEA. The CDR3 runs 13 residues. CDR3 DNA: TGCAGCGTTCGCACAGGGGGCAGATATGGCTACACCTTC. It specifies CSVRTGGRYGYTF.

Written as DNA, the CDR3 is TGTGCTAGTGGGGAAACTCCGACTAGTAAGCAGTACTTC. This codes for CASGETPTSKQYF. This chain connects TRBV12-5 to TRBJ2-7, with D possibly matching TRBD2 (6 bases). Germline lookup yields CDR1 LGHNT and CDR2 FRNRAP. V lost 6 bases, J lost 8 bases, and 17 bases lay in between. CDR3 size: 13 residues. The variable domain in full, with the rest retrieved from reference TRBV12-5 and TRBJ2-7, is DARVTQTPRHKVTEMGQEVTMRCQPILGHNTVFWYRQTMMQGLELLAYFRNRAPLDDSGMPKDRFSAEMPDATLATLKIQPSEPRDSAVYFCASGETPTSKQYFGPGTRLTVT.

This chain links TRBV18 with TRBJ2-2, with 10 nucleotides matching TRBD1. Germline loops: CDR1 KGHSH, CDR2 LQKENI. V trimming: 5 bases; J trimming: 6 bases; junction bases outside the gene matches: 6. The CDR3 is 15 amino acids. CDR3: CASSKSGTGAGELFF. CDR3 DNA: TGTGCCAGCTCAAAATCCGGGACAGGGGCCGGGGAGCTGTTTTTT.

V and J are TRBV7-2 and TRBJ1-1; tentatively, D is TRBD1 (5 bases). CDR1 SGHTA and CDR2 FQGNSA come from the germline V gene. V lost 2 bases and J 4 bases, leaving 11 bases between the germline ends. This CDR3 has 14 amino acids. The CDR3 sequence: CASSLTGGGTEAFF. The CDR3 DNA reads as TGTGCCAGCAGCTTAACGGGGGGAGGCACTGAAGCTTTCTTT.

The V and J genes are TRBV2 and TRBJ2-5, with 10 bases matching TRBD1. V was pared by 8 bases and J by 5 bases, with 11 bases of the junction left unmatched. Germline V lookup: CDR1 SNHLY, CDR2 FYNNEI. This CDR3 contains 15 residues. CDR3 in DNA: TGTGCCAGCTGCCGACAGGGACAGGGGAGGGAGACCCAGTACTTC. Translated: CASCRQGQGRETQYF.

V usage is TRBV27 and J usage is TRBJ2-3; D ambiguous. CDR3 length equals 12 residues. Germline loops: CDR1 MNHEY, CDR2 SMNVEV (reference sequence). V was shortened by 3 bases and J by 6 bases, with 7 bases between the two germline ends. In nucleotides, the CDR3 is TGTGCCAGCAGTTTCACGAGGGATACGCAGTATTTT. Amino acids: CASSFTRDTQYF.

The chain carries TRBV18 and TRBJ2-7, with 7 bases that match TRBD1. Germline V gene data show CDR1 as KGHSH and CDR2 as LQKENI. Germline trimming cut 3 bases from V and 7 bases from J; bases unmatched to any gene: 9. The length of the CDR3 is 14 residues. CDR3 nucleotides: TGTGCCAGCTCACCCCTCGGGACAGTCTTGGAGCAGTACTTC. Amino acid sequence: CASSPLGTVLEQYF.

The V and J genes are TRBV10-3 and TRBJ2-3, with TRBD1 as a possible D gene (6 bases). CDR3 length equals 14 residues. Trimming removed 7 bases from V and 1 base from J, with 12 bases in between. Germline CDR1 reads ENHRY; CDR2 reads SYGVKD. CDR3 loop: CAIMGAGRTDTQYF. CDR3 nucleotide sequence: TGTGCCATCATGGGGGCCGGGCGCACAGATACGCAGTATTTT.

V gene TRBV9 combines with J gene TRBJ2-1; 10 bases fit TRBD1. J was trimmed by 6 bases and V by 4 bases; bases with no gene match: 7. The CDR3 totals 15 residues. The germline gives CDR1 SGDLS, CDR2 YYNGEE. Here the CDR3 reads CASSSGTGDGNEQFF. Written as DNA, the CDR3 is TGTGCCAGCAGCTCCGGGACAGGGGATGGCAATGAGCAGTTCTTC.

This clone was counted a few times. This rearrangement joins TRBV7-2 to TRBJ2-2, with TRBD2 identical over 9 bases. The CDR3 contains 16 residues. Germline V lookup: CDR1 SGHTA, CDR2 FQGNSA. Trimming cost V 1 base and J 6 bases; bases outside gene matches: 6. CDR3 nucleotides: TGTGCCAGCAGCTTAGTTGCTAGCGGGATGGCCGGGGAGCTGTTTTTT. It is translated as CASSLVASGMAGELFF.

This sequence joins TRBV2 and TRBJ2-7; 8 nucleotides agree with TRBD1. Unmatched junction bases numbered 12, after V lost 8 bases and J lost 3 bases. The CDR3 has 15 amino acids. In germline, CDR1 is SNHLY, CDR2 FYNNEI. The chain's CDR3 is CASSRGRTGLYEQYF. Here the CDR3 DNA reads TGTGCCAGCTCGAGGGGACGGACAGGGCTCTACGAGCAGTACTTC.

The chain joins TRBV19 to TRBJ2-1; D unclear. Trimming took 1 base from V and 2 from J, leaving 18 bases between them. CDR1 and CDR2 from the germline V gene are LNHDA and SQIVND (reference sequence). This CDR3 is built from 18 residues. CDR3 sequence (DNA): TGTGCCAGTAGTATAGGAGCTGGGCCCCGCGTCCCCTACAATGAGCAGTTCTTC. The encoded protein is CASSIGAGPRVPYNEQFF.

The chain combines TRBV5-5 with TRBJ2-1; 9 nucleotides match TRBD1. V trimming: 4 bases; J trimming: 7 bases; junction bases outside the gene matches: 6. The germline gives CDR1 SGHKS, CDR2 YYEKEE (reference sequence). The CDR3 contains 14 residues. The CDR3 region is CASSEQGASNEQFF. CDR3 coding DNA: TGTGCCAGCAGCGAACAGGGGGCGAGTAATGAGCAGTTCTTC.

The chain links TRBV30 to TRBJ2-2; 10 bases agree with TRBD2. V lost 4 bases to trimming and J lost 5 bases; unmatched junction nucleotides: 7. The CDR3 extends over 15 amino acids. CDR1 GTSNPN and CDR2 SVGIG come from the germline V gene (reference sequence). The chain's CDR3 is CAWTPTSGITGELFF. CDR3 coding DNA: TGTGCCTGGACCCCTACTAGCGGGATAACCGGGGAGCTGTTTTTT.

This chain connects TRBV7-9 to TRBJ1-1; 9 bases map to TRBD1. This CDR3 comprises 16 residues. Germline CDR1 and CDR2: SEHNR and FQNEAQ (reference sequence). The V gene end was trimmed by 5 bases and the J gene end by 4 bases; junction bases not matched to a gene: 11. DNA of the CDR3: TGTGCCAGCAGCCCGAACGACAGGGGGAGGATCACTGAAGCTTTCTTT. Protein product: CASSPNDRGRITEAFF.

Turning to this clone: A read error is possible here, since a much larger clone lies one base away. Other DNA sequences in the sample encode the same CDR3. The gene calls are TRBV11-3 and TRBJ1-1; no firm D call. The germline V and J ends were trimmed by 1 base and 1 base, with 4 bases remaining between them. Germline assignment: CDR1 SGHNT and CDR2 YENEEA. CDR3 length: 13 residues. CDR3 sequence (DNA): TGTGCCAGCAGCTTAGGCGGGAACACTGAAGCTTTCTTT. Translation: CASSLGGNTEAFF.

The V gene is TRBV18, the J gene TRBJ1-1, with 12 bases that match TRBD1. J was trimmed by 7 bases and V by 4 bases; bases with no gene match: 10. In germline, CDR1 is KGHSH, CDR2 LQKENI. The CDR3 has 16 residues. The CDR3 protein is CASSLNSGTGGNEAFF. The CDR3 nucleotides are TGTGCCAGCTCACTAAATTCCGGGACAGGGGGCAATGAAGCTTTCTTT.

V is TRBV21-1 and J is TRBJ2-7; TRBD2 reflects the table's D call only, with no check against the DNA. TRBV21-1 counts as a pseudogene. This CDR3 spans 14 amino acids. The CDR3 DNA follows: TGTGCCAGCAGCAAACGAGTTGCCGTTGACGAGCAGTACTTC. Residues: CASSKRVAVDEQYF.

The rearrangement uses TRBV6-5 and TRBJ1-6; 11 nucleotides align to TRBD1. V was pared by 2 bases and J by 8 bases, with 2 bases of the junction left unmatched. Looked up from germline, CDR1 is MNHEY and CDR2 is SVGAGI. This CDR3 has 15 amino acids. This CDR3 reads CASSYGGQGDSPLHF. The CDR3 DNA follows: TGTGCCAGCAGTTACGGGGGACAGGGGGATTCACCCCTCCACTTT.

The chain links TRBV19 to TRBJ1-4; 8 nucleotides align to TRBD1. Germline CDR1 and CDR2: LNHDA and SQIVND (reference sequence). V gave up 4 bases and J gave up 4 bases; unmatched junction bases: 8. This CDR3 region has 16 residues. The CDR3 spells CASSTGQEGSNEKLFF. The CDR3 DNA reads TGTGCCAGTAGTACGGGACAGGAGGGTAGTAATGAAAAACTGTTTTTT. Combining the CDR3 with reference TRBV19 and TRBJ1-4 gives the whole variable domain DGGITQSPKYLFRKEGQNVTLSCEQNLNHDAMYWYRQDPGQGLRLIYYSQIVNDFQKGDIAEGYSVSREKKESFPLTVTSAQKNPTAFYLCASSTGQEGSNEKLFFGSGTQLSVL.

The CDR3 DNA reads TGTGCCAGCAGCCAAGATGCTACAGGGGCCCACGAGCAGTACTTC. Its protein product is CASSQDATGAHEQYF. This chain uses TRBV3-1 (or the pseudogene TRBV3-2) with TRBJ2-7, with TRBD1 identical over 7 bases. This CDR3 has 15 amino acids. Germline trimming cut 0 bases from V and 5 bases from J; bases unmatched to any gene: 7. The germline gives CDR1 LGHDT, CDR2 YNNKEL (reference sequence).

CDR3 amino acids: CASSFRVSYNEQFF. The DNA for the CDR3 is TGCGCCAGCAGCTTCCGAGTCTCCTACAATGAGCAGTTCTTC. V is TRBV5-1 and J is TRBJ2-1; no firm D call. Trimming left V 2 bases short and J 0 bases short, with 6 bases between. Germline CDR1 and CDR2: SGHRS and YFSETQ. CDR3 length equals 14 residues.